The clone carrying this T cell receptor beta chain was recorded many times. Its antigen is currently unknown. The source of the sample is a study of regulatory T cells in long-lasting Graves disease. General study results and limits: Persistent Graves' patients showed less TCR diversity than newly diagnosed patients showed.

CDR1 KGHDR and CDR2 SFDVKD come from the germline V gene. The CDR3 has 16 amino acids. V was pared by 1 base and J by 4 bases, with 12 bases between. Building the TCR beta libraries relied on iRepertoire HTBI primers, and CDR3 regions underwent Arm-PCR. TCRdb passed the multiplex PCR reads through MiXCR, listing each CDR3 protein once. The data show around 470,000 distinct CDR3 sequences, with 12% to 15% seen just once and approximately 15% held by the top ten. Described time point: newly diagnosed GD, antithyroid drugs for less than 3 months. PBMCs were the source of the RNA used for TCR sequencing. The same specimen was also included in a second study, on T cells in Graves' hyperthyroidism and ophthalmopathy. That work contributes: The diagnoses drew upon clinical symptoms, serum thyroxine and TRAb, thyroid ultrasound and orbital computed tomography. The HTBI primer set was used in a first-round RT-PCR of the TCR CDR3. Classification by a 13 V-J model distinguished ophthalmopathy from stable hyperthyroidism.

This TCR was sampled from a woman between 50 and 59 years old with Graves disease. The sequencing used peripheral blood mononuclear cells (PBMCs), collected at new diagnosis, from a patient treated with antithyroid drugs. The chain links TRBV24-1 to TRBJ2-2, with a weak D call TRBD2 (6 bases). The CDR3 is CATSDLPGVATGELFF. The CDR3 coding sequence is TGTGCCACCAGTGATTTACCGGGAGTGGCCACCGGGGAGCTGTTTTTT.